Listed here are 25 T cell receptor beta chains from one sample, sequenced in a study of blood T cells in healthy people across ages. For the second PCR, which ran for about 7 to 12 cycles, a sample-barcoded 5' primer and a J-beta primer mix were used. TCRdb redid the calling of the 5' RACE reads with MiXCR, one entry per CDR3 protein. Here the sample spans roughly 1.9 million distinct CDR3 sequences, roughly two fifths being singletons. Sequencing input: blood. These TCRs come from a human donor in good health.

CDR3 sequence: CASNGQFNYGYTF. Written as DNA, the CDR3 is TGTGCCAGCAATGGACAGTTTAACTATGGCTACACCTTC. The chain joins TRBV6-2 or TRBV6-3 to TRBJ1-2; tentatively, D is TRBD1 (6 bases). This CDR3 is built from 13 residues. V was pared by 7 bases and J by 1 base, with 10 bases between. Germline CDR1 MNHEY, CDR2 SVGEGT.

The CDR3 loop reads CSVEEGIYNEQFF. CDR3 in DNA: TGCAGCGTTGAGGAGGGGATCTACAATGAGCAGTTCTTC. This rearrangement joins TRBV29-1 to TRBJ2-1, with a tentative D call TRBD2 (6 bases). CDR3 length: 13 amino acids. The germline CDR1 and CDR2 sequences are SQVTM and ANQGSEA. V was clipped by 3 bases and J by 3 bases, with 9 bases between them.

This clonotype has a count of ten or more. The CDR3 DNA reads as TGCGCCAGCAGCACCTCCGGCTTCCTCTATAGCAATCAGCCCCAGCATTTT. Translation gives CASSTSGFLYSNQPQHF. The chain combines TRBV4-1 with TRBJ1-5; D is unclear. With 5 bases removed from V and 0 bases from J, the gap between germline ends came to 17 bases. CDR1 MGHRA and CDR2 YSYEKL come from the germline V gene. The CDR3 runs to 17 residues.

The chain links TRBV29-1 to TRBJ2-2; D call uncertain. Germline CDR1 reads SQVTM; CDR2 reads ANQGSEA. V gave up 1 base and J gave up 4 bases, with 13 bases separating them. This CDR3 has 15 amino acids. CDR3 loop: CSVEAPLGPTGELFF. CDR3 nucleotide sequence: TGCAGCGTTGAAGCCCCTCTGGGCCCCACCGGGGAGCTGTTTTTT.

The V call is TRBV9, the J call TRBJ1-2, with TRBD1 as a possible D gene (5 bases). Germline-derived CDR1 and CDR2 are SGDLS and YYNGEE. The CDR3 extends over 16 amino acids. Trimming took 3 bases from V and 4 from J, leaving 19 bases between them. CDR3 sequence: CASSGGSGRDFYGYTF. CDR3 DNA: TGTGCCAGCAGCGGGGGGTCGGGACGGGATTTCTATGGCTACACCTTC.

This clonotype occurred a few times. The CDR3 spells CASRPARGSYTDTQYF. The CDR3 DNA follows: TGTGCCAGCAGACCAGCAAGGGGCTCCTACACAGATACGCAGTATTTT. The chain recombines TRBV11-1 with TRBJ2-3, with a tentative D call TRBD1 (5 bases). Trimming left V 6 bases short and J 2 bases short, with 18 bases between. The CDR3 length is 16 residues. CDR1 and CDR2 (germline): SGHAT, FQDESV (reference sequence).

The CDR3, as DNA: TGTGCCAGCAGCATACCCGGGCTGGCGGGGCCCAATGAGCAGTTCTTC. This codes for CASSIPGLAGPNEQFF. This chain uses TRBV7-2 with TRBJ2-1; the D gene is possibly TRBD2 (6 bases). V was trimmed by 5 bases and J by 6 bases, leaving 20 bases between them. The CDR3 sequence is 16 residues long. Germline assignment: CDR1 SGHTA and CDR2 FQGNSA.

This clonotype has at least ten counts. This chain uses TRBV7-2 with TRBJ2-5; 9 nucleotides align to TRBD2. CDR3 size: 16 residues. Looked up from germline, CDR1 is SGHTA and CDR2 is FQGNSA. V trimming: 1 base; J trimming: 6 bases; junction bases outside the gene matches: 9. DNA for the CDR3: TGTGCCAGCAGCTTAGGTTATGGCGGGGGGGCGCAGACCCAGTACTTC. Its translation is CASSLGYGGGAQTQYF. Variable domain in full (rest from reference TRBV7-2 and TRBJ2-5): GAGVSQSPSNKVTEKGKDVELRCDPISGHTALYWYRQSLGQGLEFLIYFQGNSAPDKSGLPSDRFSAERTGGSVSTLTIQRTQQEDSAVYLCASSLGYGGGAQTQYFGPGTRLLVL.

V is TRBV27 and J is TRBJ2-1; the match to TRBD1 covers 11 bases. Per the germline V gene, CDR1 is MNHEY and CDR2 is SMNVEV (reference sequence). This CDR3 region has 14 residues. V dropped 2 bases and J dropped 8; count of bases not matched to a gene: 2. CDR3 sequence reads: CASSLRTGGHEQFF. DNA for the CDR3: TGTGCCAGCAGTTTAAGGACAGGGGGCCATGAGCAGTTCTTC.

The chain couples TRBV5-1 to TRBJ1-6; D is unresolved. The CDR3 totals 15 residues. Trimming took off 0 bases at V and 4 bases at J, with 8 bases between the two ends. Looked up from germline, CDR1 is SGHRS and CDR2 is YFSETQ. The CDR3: CASSLEPEYNSPLHF. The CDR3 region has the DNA TGCGCCAGCAGCTTGGAGCCAGAGTATAATTCACCCCTCCACTTT.

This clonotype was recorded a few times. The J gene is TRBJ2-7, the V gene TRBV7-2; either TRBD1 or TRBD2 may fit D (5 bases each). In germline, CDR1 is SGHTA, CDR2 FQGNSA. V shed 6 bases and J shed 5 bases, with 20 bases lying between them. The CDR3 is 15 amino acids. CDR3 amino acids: CASSRETRVLNEQYF. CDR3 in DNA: TGTGCCAGCAGTAGGGAGACCAGGGTTCTCAACGAGCAGTACTTC.

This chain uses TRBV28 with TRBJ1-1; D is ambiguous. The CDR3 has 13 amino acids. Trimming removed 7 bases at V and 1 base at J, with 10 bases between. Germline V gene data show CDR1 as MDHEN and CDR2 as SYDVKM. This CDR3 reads CASMVEKNTEAFF. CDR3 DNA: TGTGCCAGCATGGTAGAAAAGAACACTGAAGCTTTCTTT.

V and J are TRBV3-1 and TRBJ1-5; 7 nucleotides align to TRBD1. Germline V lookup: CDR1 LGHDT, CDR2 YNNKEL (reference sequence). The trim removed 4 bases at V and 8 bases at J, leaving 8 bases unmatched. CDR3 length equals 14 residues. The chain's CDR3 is CASSLGQVGKPQHF. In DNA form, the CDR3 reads TGTGCCAGCAGCCTCGGACAGGTGGGAAAGCCCCAGCATTTT.

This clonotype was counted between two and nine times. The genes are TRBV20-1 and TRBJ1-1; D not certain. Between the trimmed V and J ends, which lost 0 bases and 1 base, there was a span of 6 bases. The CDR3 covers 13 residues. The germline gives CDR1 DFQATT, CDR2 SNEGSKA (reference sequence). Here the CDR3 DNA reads TGCAGTGCTAGAGATGGGCGGAACACTGAAGCTTTCTTT. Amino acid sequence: CSARDGRNTEAFF.

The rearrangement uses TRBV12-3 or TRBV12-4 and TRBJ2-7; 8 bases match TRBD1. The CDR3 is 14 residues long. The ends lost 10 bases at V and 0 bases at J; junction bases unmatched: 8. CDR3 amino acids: CATQQGGSSYEQYF. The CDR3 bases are TGTGCCACCCAACAGGGGGGTAGCTCCTACGAGCAGTACTTC.

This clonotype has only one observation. The CDR3 region is CASSQGVGRNQPQHF. In DNA, the CDR3 is TGTGCCAGCAGCCAGGGGGTGGGGCGCAATCAGCCCCAGCATTTT. V is TRBV7-2 and J is TRBJ1-5, with 7 bases lining up with TRBD1. Germline V gene sequence: CDR1 SGHTA, CDR2 FQGNSA. V dropped 5 bases and J dropped 2; count of bases not matched to a gene: 6. The CDR3 totals 15 residues.

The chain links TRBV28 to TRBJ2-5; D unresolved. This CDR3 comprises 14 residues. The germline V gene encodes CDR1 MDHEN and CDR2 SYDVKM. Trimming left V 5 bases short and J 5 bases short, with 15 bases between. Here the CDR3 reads CASSPGARTETQYF. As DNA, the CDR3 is TGTGCCAGCAGTCCAGGTGCCCGGACGGAGACCCAGTACTTC.

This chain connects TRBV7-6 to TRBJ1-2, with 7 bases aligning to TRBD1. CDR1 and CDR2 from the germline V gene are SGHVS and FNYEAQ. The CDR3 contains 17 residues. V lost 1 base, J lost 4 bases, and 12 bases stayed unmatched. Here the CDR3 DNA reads TGTGCCAGCAGCTTAGATTACAGGACAGGAACCGCCTATGGCTACACCTTC. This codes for CASSLDYRTGTAYGYTF.

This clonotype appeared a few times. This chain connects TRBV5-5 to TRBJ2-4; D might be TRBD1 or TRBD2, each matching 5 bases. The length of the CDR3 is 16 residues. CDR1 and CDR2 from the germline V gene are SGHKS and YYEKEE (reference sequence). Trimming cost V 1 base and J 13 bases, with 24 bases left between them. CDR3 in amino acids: CASSLSVRPGTREQYF. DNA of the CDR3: TGTGCCAGCAGCTTGTCCGTCCGTCCAGGGACGAGGGAGCAGTACTTC.

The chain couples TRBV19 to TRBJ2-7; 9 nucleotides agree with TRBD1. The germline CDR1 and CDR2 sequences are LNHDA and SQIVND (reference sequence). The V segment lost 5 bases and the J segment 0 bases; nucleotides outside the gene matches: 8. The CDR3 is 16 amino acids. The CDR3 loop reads CASSGYRQGDSYEQYF. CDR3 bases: TGTGCCAGTAGTGGATACAGACAGGGGGACTCCTACGAGCAGTACTTC.

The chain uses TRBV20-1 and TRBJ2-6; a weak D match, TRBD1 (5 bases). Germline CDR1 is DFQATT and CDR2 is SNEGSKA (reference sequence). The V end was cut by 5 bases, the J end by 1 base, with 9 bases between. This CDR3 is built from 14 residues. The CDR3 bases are TGCAGTGCTGATCAGGGATCTGGGGCCAACGTCCTGACTTTC. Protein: CSADQGSGANVLTF.

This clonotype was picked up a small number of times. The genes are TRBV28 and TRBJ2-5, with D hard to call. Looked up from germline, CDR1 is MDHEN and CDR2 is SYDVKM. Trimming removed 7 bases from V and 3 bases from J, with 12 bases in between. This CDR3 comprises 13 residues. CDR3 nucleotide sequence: TGTGCCAGCACCCTCGGCCTAGAAGAGACCCAGTACTTC. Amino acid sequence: CASTLGLEETQYF.

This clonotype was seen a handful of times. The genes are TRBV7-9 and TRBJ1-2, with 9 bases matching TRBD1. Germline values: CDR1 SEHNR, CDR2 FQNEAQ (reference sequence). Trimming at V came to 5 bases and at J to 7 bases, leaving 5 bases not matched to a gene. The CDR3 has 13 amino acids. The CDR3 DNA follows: TGTGCCAGCAGCCAACAGGGGGCATCTGGCTACACCTTC. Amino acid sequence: CASSQQGASGYTF.

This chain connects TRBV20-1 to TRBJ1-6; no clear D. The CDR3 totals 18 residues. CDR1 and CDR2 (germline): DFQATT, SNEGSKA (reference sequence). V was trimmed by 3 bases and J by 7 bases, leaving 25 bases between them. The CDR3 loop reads CSARKKSGSTRFNSPLHF. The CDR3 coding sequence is TGCAGTGCTAGGAAAAAGAGTGGGTCGACCCGATTCAATTCACCCCTCCACTTT.

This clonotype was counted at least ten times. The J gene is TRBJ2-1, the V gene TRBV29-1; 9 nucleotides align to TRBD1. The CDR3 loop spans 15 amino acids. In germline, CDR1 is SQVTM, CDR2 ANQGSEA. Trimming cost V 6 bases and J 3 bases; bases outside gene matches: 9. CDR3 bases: TGCAGCGTAAACTCGGACAGGGGAAACTACAATGAGCAGTTCTTC. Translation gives CSVNSDRGNYNEQFF.